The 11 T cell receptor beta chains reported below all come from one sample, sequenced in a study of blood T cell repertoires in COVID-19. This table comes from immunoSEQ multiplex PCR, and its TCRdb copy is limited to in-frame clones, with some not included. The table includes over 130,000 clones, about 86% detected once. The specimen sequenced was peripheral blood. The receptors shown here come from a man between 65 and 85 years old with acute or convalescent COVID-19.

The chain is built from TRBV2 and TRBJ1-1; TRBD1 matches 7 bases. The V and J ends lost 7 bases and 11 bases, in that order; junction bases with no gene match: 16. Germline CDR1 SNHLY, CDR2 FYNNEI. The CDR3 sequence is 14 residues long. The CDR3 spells CASTSHDAGQRAFF. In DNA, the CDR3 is TGTGCCAGCACTTCGCACGACGCGGGACAGCGGGCTTTCTTT.

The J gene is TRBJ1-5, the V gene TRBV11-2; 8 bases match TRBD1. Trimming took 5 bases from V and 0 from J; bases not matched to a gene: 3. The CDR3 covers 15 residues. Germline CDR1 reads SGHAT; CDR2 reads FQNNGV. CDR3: CASSRDRSSNQPQHF. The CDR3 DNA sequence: TGTGCCAGCAGCCGGGACAGGAGTAGCAATCAGCCCCAGCATTTT.

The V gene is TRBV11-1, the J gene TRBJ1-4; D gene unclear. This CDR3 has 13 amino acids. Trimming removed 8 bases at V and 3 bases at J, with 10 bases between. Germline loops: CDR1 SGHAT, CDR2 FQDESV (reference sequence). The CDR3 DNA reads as TGTGCCAGCCAGCGCGGGCCTAATGAAAAACTGTTTTTT. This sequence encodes CASQRGPNEKLFF.

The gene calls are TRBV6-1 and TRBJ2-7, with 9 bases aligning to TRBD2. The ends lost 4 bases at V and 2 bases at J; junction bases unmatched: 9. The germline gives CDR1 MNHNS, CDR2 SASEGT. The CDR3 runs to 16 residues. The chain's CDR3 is CASSGPGTSWAYEQYF. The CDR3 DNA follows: TGTGCCAGCAGTGGGCCCGGGACTAGCTGGGCCTACGAGCAGTACTTC.

CDR3 in DNA: TGTGCCAGCAGGCGTCGGGGGTCGACTAGCACCGGGGAGCTGTTTTTT. Amino acid sequence: CASRRRGSTSTGELFF. The chain links TRBV5-8 to TRBJ2-2; D might be TRBD2 (6 bases). V shed 5 bases and J shed 4 bases, with 18 bases lying between them. The CDR3 has 16 residues. In germline, CDR1 is SGHTS, CDR2 YDEGEE.

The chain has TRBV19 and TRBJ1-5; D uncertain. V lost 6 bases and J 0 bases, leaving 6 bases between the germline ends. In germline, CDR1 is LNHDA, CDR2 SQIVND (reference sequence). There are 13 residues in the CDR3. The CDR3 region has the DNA TGTGCCAGTAGCGTCCCTAGCAATCAGCCCCAGCATTTT. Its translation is CASSVPSNQPQHF. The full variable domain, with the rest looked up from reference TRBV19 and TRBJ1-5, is DGGITQSPKYLFRKEGQNVTLSCEQNLNHDAMYWYRQDPGQGLRLIYYSQIVNDFQKGDIAEGYSVSREKKESFPLTVTSAQKNPTAFYLCASSVPSNQPQHFGDGTRLSIL.

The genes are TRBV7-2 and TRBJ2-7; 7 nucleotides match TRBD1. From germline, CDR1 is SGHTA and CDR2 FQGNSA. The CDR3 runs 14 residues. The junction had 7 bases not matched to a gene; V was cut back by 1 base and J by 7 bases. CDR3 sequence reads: CASSLVEGAGEQYF. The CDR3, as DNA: TGTGCCAGCAGCTTAGTTGAGGGGGCTGGAGAGCAGTACTTC.

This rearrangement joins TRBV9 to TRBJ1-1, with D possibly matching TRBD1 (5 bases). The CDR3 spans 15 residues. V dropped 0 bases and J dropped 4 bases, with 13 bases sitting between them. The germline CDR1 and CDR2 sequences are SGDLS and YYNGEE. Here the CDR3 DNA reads TGTGCCAGCAGCGTAGAAGGGAGGCAGGGCACTGAAGCTTTCTTT. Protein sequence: CASSVEGRQGTEAFF.

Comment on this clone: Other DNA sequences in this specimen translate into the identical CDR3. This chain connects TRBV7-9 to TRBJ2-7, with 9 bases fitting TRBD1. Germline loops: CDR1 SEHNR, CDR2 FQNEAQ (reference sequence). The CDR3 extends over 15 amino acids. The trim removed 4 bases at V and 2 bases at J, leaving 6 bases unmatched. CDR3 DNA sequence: TGTGCCAGCAGCTCGCCGGGACAGGGAACCTACGAGCAGTACTTC. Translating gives CASSSPGQGTYEQYF.

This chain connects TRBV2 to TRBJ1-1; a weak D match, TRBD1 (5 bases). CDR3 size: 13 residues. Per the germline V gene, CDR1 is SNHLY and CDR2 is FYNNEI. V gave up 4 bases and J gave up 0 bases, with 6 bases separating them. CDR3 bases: TGTGCCAGCAGTGGGGGCATGAACACTGAAGCTTTCTTT. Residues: CASSGGMNTEAFF. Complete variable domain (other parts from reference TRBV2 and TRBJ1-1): EPEVTQTPSHQVTQMGQEVILRCVPISNHLYFYWYRQILGQKVEFLVSFYNNEISEKSEIFDDQFSVERPDGSNFTLKIRSTKLEDSAMYFCASSGGMNTEAFFGQGTRLTVV.

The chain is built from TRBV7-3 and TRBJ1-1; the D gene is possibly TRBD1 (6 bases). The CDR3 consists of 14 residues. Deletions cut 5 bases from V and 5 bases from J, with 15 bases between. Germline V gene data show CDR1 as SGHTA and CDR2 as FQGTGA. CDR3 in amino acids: CASSLQGSLTEAFF. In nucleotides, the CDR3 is TGTGCCAGCAGCCTACAGGGTTCCCTAACTGAAGCTTTCTTT.